Below, one TCR beta chain is given with its context. The data derive from a study of blood T cell repertoires in COVID-19. Study-wide background: COVID-19 samples collected from the United States, Italy and Spain covered acute and convalescent phases. T cells, B-cell-depleted T cells, or PBMCs supplied cDNA or gDNA.

Germline V lookup: CDR1 MNHEY, CDR2 SMNVEV (reference sequence). Trimming removed 4 bases from V and 5 bases from J, with 15 bases in between. The CDR3 length is 15 residues. In the authors' workflow: Amplified reference gene primers provided the basis for estimating nucleated cell counts. Clones were sequenced by immunoSEQ multiplex PCR, and TCRdb holds only the in-frame ones, with some missing. From that table come the V and J calls and clone size; the DNA was used to work out D and trimming. The repertoire includes over 600,000 clones, 75% to 90% of them detected once, and under 0.3% sits in the top ten.

This TCR was recovered from a woman younger than 30 with acute or convalescent COVID-19. This chain joins TRBV27 and TRBJ2-1; possibly TRBD1 for D (5 bases). Sequencing used peripheral blood. The CDR3 loop reads CASSSLDTINNEQFF. As DNA, the CDR3 is TGTGCCAGCAGTTCCCTGGACACCATAAACAATGAGCAGTTCTTC.